This T cell receptor (beta chain) stems from a study of blood T cell repertoires in COVID-19. In the study overall: Both acute and convalescent COVID-19 samples were obtained from the United States, Italy and Spain. T cells, B-cell-depleted T cells, or PBMCs provided the cDNA or gDNA that served as material.

Original methodology: Nucleated cell counts were estimated from reference gene primer amplification. The table came from immunoSEQ multiplex PCR; TCRdb's copy has only in-frame clones and leaves some out. The DNA gave D and trimming, while V, J and clone size come from that table. In the table there are more than 150,000 clones, around 80% of which are singletons. Trimming removed 6 bases at V and 2 bases at J, with 4 bases between. The CDR3 spans 11 residues. The sample was peripheral blood. This receptor was taken from a woman aged 45-60 years with acute or convalescent COVID-19. The chain employs TRBV12-3 or TRBV12-4 and TRBJ1-2; no clear D gene. The CDR3 loop is CASSLNYGYTF. Here the CDR3 DNA reads TGTGCCAGCAGCCTAAACTATGGCTACACCTTC.